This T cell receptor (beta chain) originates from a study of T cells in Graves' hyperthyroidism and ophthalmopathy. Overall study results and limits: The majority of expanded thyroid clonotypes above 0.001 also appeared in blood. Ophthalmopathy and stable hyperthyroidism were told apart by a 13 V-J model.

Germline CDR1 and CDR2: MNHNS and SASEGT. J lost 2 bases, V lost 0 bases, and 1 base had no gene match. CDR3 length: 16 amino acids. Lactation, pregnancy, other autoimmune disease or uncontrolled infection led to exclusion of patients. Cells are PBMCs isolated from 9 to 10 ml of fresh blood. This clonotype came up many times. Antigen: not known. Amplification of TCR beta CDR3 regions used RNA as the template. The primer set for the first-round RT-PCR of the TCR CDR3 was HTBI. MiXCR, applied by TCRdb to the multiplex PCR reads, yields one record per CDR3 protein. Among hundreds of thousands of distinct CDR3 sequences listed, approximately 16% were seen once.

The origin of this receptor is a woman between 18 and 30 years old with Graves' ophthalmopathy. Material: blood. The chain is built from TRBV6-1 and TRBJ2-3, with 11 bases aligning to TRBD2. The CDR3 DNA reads TGTGCCAGCAGTGAAGCTAGCGGGGGGGCCACAGATACGCAGTATTTT. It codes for CASSEASGGATDTQYF.